Reported below is one T cell receptor (beta chain). It lacks a known antigen. No much larger clone exists at a distance of one base, and base qualities are not known. Receptors were amplified or captured by RT-PCR. TCRdb lists the instrument as Illumina HiSeq 2500. Clones were called with MiXCR by TCRdb after fastp trimmed the public reads at Q25, and only in-frame beta chains were retained. Identical CDR3 protein sequences are pooled into one entry, listed with their most common genes and DNA. The sample includes 860,000 or so distinct CDR3 sequences, with around 20% observed a single time. Of the sample, around 9.6% falls within the top ten clones. These data are taken from a study of response to subunit inactivated influenza vaccine (dated by TCRdb to 2016 to 2019). Regarding the research as a whole: Deep quantitative profiling of the T cell receptor repertoire was used in the study to follow responses to a trivalent subunit inactivated influenza vaccine.

The research as a whole found: It was suggested by the authors that each seasonal influenza vaccination may recruit only a limited number of new T cells.

V is shortened by 4 bases, J by 2 bases, and the region joining them spans 20 bases. The CDR3 has 17 amino acids, counting the end cysteine and phenylalanine. The entry retains the CDR3 DNA only, 51 bases that are in frame from base 1. The germline V gene yields SGHRS for CDR1 and YFSETQ for CDR2. The material sequenced was PBMCs from blood, taken 5 days after vaccination. This receptor was taken from a man in his forties or fifties who received an inactivated influenza vaccine. Donor details come from another sample of the same person, matched by shared clones. The rearranged segments are TRBV5-1 and TRBJ2-3; 6 matching bases give a weak D call of TRBD1. The DNA sequence is given as TGCGCCAGCAGCCTCAGGGGCAGTAGTTTCTCCACAGATACGCAGTATTTT. It translates as CASSLRGSSFSTDTQYF.